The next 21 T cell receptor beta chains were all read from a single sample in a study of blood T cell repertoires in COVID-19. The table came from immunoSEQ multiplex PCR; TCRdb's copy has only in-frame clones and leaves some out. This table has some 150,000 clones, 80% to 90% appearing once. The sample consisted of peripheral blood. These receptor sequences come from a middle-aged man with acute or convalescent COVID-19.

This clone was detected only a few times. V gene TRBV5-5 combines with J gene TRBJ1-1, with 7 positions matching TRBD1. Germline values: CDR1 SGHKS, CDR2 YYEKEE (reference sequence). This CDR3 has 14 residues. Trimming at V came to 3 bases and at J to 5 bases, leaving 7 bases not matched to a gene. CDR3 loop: CASSSEGAGTEAFF. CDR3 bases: TGTGCCAGCAGCTCAGAGGGGGCTGGAACTGAAGCTTTCTTT.

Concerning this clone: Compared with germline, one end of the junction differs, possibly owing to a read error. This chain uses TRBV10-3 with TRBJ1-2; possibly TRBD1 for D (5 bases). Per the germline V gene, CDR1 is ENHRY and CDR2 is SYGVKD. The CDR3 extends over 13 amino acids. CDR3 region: CAISESLGGNTIF. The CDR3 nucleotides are TGTGCCATCAGTGAGTCGTTGGGGGGGAACACTATCTTC.

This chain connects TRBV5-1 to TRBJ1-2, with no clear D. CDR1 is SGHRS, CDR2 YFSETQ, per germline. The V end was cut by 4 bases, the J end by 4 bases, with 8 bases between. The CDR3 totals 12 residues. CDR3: CASSGTTYGYTF. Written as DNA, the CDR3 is TGCGCCAGCAGCGGCACTACCTATGGCTACACCTTC. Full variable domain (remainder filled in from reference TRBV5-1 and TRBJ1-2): KAGVTQTPRYLIKTRGQQVTLSCSPISGHRSVSWYQQTPGQGLQFLFEYFSETQRNKGNFPGRFSGRQFSNSRSEMNVSTLELGDSALYLCASSGTTYGYTFGSGTRLTVV.

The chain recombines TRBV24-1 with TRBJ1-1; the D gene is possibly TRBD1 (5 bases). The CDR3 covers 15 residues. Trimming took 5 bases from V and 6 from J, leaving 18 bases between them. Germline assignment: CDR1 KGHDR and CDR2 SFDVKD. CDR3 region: CATSGQSEGRAEAFF. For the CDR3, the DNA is TGTGCCACCAGTGGGCAGTCGGAGGGGAGGGCTGAAGCTTTCTTT.

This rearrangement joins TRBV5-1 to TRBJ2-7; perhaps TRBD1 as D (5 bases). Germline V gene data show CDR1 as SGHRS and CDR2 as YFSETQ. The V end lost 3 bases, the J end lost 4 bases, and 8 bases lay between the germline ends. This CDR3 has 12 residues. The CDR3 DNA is TGCGCCAGCAGCTCGACAGCTTACGAGCAGTACTTC. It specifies CASSSTAYEQYF.

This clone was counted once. The CDR3 DNA follows: TGTGCCAGCAGCGCCCAAGCGGGGGGAGTCACAGATACGCAGTATTTT. Its translation: CASSAQAGGVTDTQYF. J is TRBJ2-3 and V is TRBV7-2; the match to TRBD2 covers 9 bases. Trimming took 5 bases from V and 2 from J; bases not matched to a gene: 8. The CDR3 has 16 residues. Looked up from germline, CDR1 is SGHTA and CDR2 is FQGNSA.

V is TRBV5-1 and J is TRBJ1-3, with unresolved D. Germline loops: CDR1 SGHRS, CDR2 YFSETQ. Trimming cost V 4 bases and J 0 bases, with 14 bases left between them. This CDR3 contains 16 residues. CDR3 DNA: TGCGCCAGCAGCCTTACGGGTACACTCTCTGGAAACACCATATATTTT. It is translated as CASSLTGTLSGNTIYF.

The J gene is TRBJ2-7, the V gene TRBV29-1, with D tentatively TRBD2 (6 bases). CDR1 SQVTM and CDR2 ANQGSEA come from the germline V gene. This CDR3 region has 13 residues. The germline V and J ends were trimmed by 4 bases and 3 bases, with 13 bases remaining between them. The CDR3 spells CSVASGRDYEQYF. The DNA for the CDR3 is TGCAGCGTTGCGTCCGGGAGAGACTACGAGCAGTACTTC.

CDR3 coding DNA: TGTGCCAGCAGCTTGCTGGGCTTGAACACTGAAGCTTTCTTT. Translation gives CASSLLGLNTEAFF. V gene TRBV5-5 combines with J gene TRBJ1-1; D uncertain. The germline V and J ends were trimmed by 1 base and 0 bases, with 7 bases remaining between them. Germline lookup yields CDR1 SGHKS and CDR2 YYEKEE (reference sequence). This CDR3 region has 14 residues.

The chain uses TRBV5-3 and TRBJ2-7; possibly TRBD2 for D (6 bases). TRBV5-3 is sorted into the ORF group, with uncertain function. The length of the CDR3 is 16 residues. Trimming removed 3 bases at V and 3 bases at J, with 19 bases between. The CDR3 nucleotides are TGTGCCAGAAGCTGCCGACCGGGACTCGAGAGCTACGAGCAGTACTTC. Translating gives CARSCRPGLESYEQYF.

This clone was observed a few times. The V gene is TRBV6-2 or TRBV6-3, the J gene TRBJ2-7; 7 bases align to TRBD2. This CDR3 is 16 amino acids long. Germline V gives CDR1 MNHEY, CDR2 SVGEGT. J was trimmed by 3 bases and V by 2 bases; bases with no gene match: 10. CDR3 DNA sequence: TGTGCCAGCAGTTACCGGCTAGCGGATCTCAACTACGAGCAGTACTTC. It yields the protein CASSYRLADLNYEQYF.

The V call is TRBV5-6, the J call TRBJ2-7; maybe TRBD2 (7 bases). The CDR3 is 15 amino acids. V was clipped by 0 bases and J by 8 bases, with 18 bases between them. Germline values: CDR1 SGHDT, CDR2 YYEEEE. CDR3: CASSLVSGGVDKQYF. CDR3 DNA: TGTGCCAGCAGCTTGGTTTCGGGGGGCGTGGATAAGCAGTACTTC.

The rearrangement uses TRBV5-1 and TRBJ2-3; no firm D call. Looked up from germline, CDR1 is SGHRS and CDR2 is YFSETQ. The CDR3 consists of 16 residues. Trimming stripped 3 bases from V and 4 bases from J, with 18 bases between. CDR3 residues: CASSSARYISADTQYF. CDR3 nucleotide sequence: TGCGCCAGCAGCTCGGCTAGATATATTTCTGCAGATACGCAGTATTTT.

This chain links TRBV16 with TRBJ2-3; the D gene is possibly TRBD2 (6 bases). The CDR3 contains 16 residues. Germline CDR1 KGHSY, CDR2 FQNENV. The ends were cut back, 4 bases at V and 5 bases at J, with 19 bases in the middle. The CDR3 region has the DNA TGTGCCAGCAGCCTCAGACGTTCCCTCGGGGGAGATACGCAGTATTTT. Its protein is CASSLRRSLGGDTQYF.

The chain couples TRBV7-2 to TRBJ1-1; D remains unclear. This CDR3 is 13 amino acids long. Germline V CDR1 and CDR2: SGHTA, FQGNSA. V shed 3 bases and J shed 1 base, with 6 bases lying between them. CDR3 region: CASSFRGNTEAFF. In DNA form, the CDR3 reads TGTGCCAGCAGCTTTAGAGGGAACACTGAAGCTTTCTTT.

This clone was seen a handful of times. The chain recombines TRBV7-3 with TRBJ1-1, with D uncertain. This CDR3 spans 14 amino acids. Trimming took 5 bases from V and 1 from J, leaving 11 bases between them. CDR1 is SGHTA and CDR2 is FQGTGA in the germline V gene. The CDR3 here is CASSERVGNTEAFF. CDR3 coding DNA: TGTGCCAGCAGCGAAAGAGTTGGGAACACTGAAGCTTTCTTT.

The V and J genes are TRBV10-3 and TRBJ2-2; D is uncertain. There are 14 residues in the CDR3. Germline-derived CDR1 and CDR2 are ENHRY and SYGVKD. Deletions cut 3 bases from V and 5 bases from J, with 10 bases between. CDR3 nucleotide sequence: TGTGCCATCAGTGATAGTACGGAGACCGGGGAGCTGTTTTTT. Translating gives CAISDSTETGELFF.

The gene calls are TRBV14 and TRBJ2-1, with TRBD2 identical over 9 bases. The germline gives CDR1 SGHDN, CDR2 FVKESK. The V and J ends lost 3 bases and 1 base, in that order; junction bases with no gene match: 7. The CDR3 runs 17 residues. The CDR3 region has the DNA TGTGCCAGCAGCCAGCAATTGGGACTAGCTTCCTACAATGAGCAGTTCTTC. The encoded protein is CASSQQLGLASYNEQFF. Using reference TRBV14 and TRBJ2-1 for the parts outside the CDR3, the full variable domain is EAGVTQFPSHSVIEKGQTVTLRCDPISGHDNLYWYRRVMGKEIKFLLHFVKESKQDESGMPNNRFLAERTGGTYSTLKVQPAELEDSGVYFCASSQQLGLASYNEQFFGPGTRLTVL.

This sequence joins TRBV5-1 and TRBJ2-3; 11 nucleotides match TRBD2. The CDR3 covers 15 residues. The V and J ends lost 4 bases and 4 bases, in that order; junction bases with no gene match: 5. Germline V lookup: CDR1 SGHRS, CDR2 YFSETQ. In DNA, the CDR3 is TGCGCCAGCAGCACCGGGACTAGCGGAGCAGATACGCAGTATTTT. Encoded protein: CASSTGTSGADTQYF.

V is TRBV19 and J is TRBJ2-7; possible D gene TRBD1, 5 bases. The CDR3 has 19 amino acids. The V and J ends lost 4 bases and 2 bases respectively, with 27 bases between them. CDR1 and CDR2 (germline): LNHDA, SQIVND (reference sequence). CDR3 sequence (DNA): TGTGCCAGTAGTACGGCGTGGGCAGGGCCATCATATGTAACCTACGAGCAGTACTTC. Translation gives CASSTAWAGPSYVTYEQYF.

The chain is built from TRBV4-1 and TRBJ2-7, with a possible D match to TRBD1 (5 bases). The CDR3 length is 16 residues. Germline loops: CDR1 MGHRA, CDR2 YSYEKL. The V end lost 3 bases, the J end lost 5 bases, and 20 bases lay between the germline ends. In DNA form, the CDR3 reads TGCGCCAGCAGCCACCAACAGGAACTGGGCTCTGACGAGCAGTACTTC. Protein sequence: CASSHQQELGSDEQYF.